This T cell receptor beta chain was found in a study of identifying expanded T cells in peripheral blood. Study results and limitations: Variance in clone template counts between approximately two-week samples significantly increased with total template count across all healthy donors. Differentially abundant clones: 1 to 1.5 between replicates, about 15 at approximately 14 days, 19 to 20 at four.

Healthy donors had no documented immune events, such as infections, while sampled. Germline lookup yields CDR1 SGHVS and CDR2 FQNEAQ. CDR3 size: 13 residues. Trimming shortened V by 3 bases and J by 2 bases, and 7 bases separated the two germline ends. This clone was picked up one time. The antigen remains unidentified. The data were produced by immunoSEQ multiplex PCR, yet TCRdb's version contains in-frame clones alone and is incomplete. Of 95,000 to 100,000 clones listed, roughly 87% are singletons. Specimen: blood. The rearrangement joins TRBV7-8 to TRBJ2-5; D is unclear. The receptor's source is a person aged 18 to 70 in good health. In DNA, the CDR3 is TGTGCCAGCAGCTTTTCAGAACAAGAGACCCAGTACTTC. Translating gives CASSFSEQETQYF.